The 21 T cell receptor beta chains below all came from one sample that was sequenced in a study of identical twins. In TCRdb, the 5' RACE reads were re-called with MiXCR into one record per CDR3 protein. The sample gives hundreds of thousands of distinct CDR3 sequences, less than 7% of which show up once; roughly 1.8% is in the top ten. Material for sequencing was naive T cells sorted from blood. These TCRs come from a man between 18 and 29 years old in good health.

The chain links TRBV19 to TRBJ1-1, with D possibly being TRBD1 (6 bases). Looked up from germline, CDR1 is LNHDA and CDR2 is SQIVND (reference sequence). The CDR3 extends over 13 amino acids. V was cut by 7 bases and J by 3 bases, with 12 bases left in between. The CDR3 loop reads CASTHRAYTEAFF. CDR3 DNA: TGTGCCAGTACCCACAGGGCTTACACTGAAGCTTTCTTT.

The sample holds many counts of this clonotype. The chain combines TRBV20-1 with TRBJ2-5, with D tentatively TRBD1 (5 bases). V was cut by 5 bases and J by 4 bases, with 11 bases left in between. The germline V gene has CDR1 DFQATT and CDR2 SNEGSKA (reference sequence). This CDR3 is 12 amino acids long. The CDR3 sequence is CSAPWGGETQYF. The CDR3 nucleotides are TGCAGTGCTCCTTGGGGCGGAGAGACCCAGTACTTC.

The sample holds many counts of this clonotype. The genes are TRBV10-3 and TRBJ1-2, with 7 bases identical to TRBD1. The CDR3 is 15 amino acids. The germline gives CDR1 ENHRY, CDR2 SYGVKD. J lost 6 bases, V lost 3 bases, and 10 bases had no gene match. In nucleotides, the CDR3 is TGTGCCATCAGTGACTACGGACAGGACGGACATGGCTACACCTTC. Amino acid sequence: CAISDYGQDGHGYTF.

This clonotype has more than one count but fewer than ten. The gene calls are TRBV30 and TRBJ2-2; D gene ambiguous. The V end was cut by 6 bases, the J end by 9 bases, with 8 bases between. The germline gives CDR1 GTSNPN, CDR2 SVGIG (reference sequence). The CDR3 extends over 10 amino acids. The CDR3 sequence is CACGPRELFF. The CDR3 DNA reads TGTGCCTGCGGACCTCGGGAGCTGTTTTTT.

This clonotype was found a few times. The rearrangement uses TRBV27 and TRBJ1-4; no definite D call. Trimming shortened V by 4 bases and J by 0 bases, and 9 bases separated the two germline ends. This CDR3 region has 15 residues. The germline V gene has CDR1 MNHEY and CDR2 SMNVEV (reference sequence). Written as DNA, the CDR3 is TGTGCCAGCAGTTCCGACTTTGCAACTAATGAAAAACTGTTTTTT. It translates to CASSSDFATNEKLFF. The entire variable domain, with the rest obtained from reference TRBV27 and TRBJ1-4, is as follows: EAQVTQNPRYLITVTGKKLTVTCSQNMNHEYMSWYRQDPGLGLRQIYYSMNVEVTDKGDVPEGYKVSRKEKRNFPLILESPSPNQTSLYFCASSSDFATNEKLFFGSGTQLSVL.

This clonotype was seen many times. This chain links TRBV12-3 or TRBV12-4 with TRBJ2-3; 11 bases align to TRBD2. The ends lost 5 bases at V and 5 bases at J; junction bases unmatched: 9. This CDR3 is built from 16 residues. CDR3 residues: CASSTHSGRARDTQYF. The DNA for the CDR3 is TGTGCCAGCAGTACACATAGCGGGAGGGCCAGAGATACGCAGTATTTT.

This clonotype was picked up many times. The chain couples TRBV27 to TRBJ2-3; possible D gene TRBD2, 7 bases. Trimming shortened V by 1 base and J by 1 base, and 12 bases separated the two germline ends. Germline V gene data show CDR1 as MNHEY and CDR2 as SMNVEV (reference sequence). The CDR3 runs 16 residues. Here the CDR3 reads CASSLWFGGRTDTQYF. The CDR3, as DNA: TGTGCCAGCAGTTTATGGTTCGGGGGGCGCACAGATACGCAGTATTTT.

This clonotype was detected only once. At one boundary the junction diverges from the germline segment, which might be a read error. The chain couples TRBV14 to TRBJ2-3; perhaps D is TRBD1 or TRBD2 (5 bases each). Germline CDR1 SGHDN, CDR2 FVKESK. The CDR3 covers 16 residues. CDR3 in amino acids: CASSQDRGPPTDTQCF. The CDR3 DNA reads TGTGCCAGCAGCCAAGATCGGGGACCACCCACAGATACGCAGTGTTTT.

Many counts were recorded for this clonotype. V usage is TRBV5-1 and J usage is TRBJ1-2, with D possibly TRBD1 on 5 matching bases. The CDR3 has 13 residues. Germline V gene sequence: CDR1 SGHRS, CDR2 YFSETQ. V was shortened by 5 bases and J by 6 bases, with 14 bases between the two germline ends. As DNA, the CDR3 is TGCGCCAGCAGAAACGGGACGGGGAATGGCTACACCTTC. Translating it yields CASRNGTGNGYTF.

The chain couples TRBV4-2 to TRBJ2-4; tentative D call: TRBD1 (6 bases). CDR1 LGHNA and CDR2 YNFKEQ come from the germline V gene. The CDR3 has 15 residues. V lost 0 bases to trimming and J lost 6 bases, with 12 bases between them. CDR3 DNA: TGTGCCAGCAGCCAAGATCGATCCAGGGGAAACATTCAGTACTTC. Residues: CASSQDRSRGNIQYF.

This clonotype was seen many times. This chain links TRBV3-1 with TRBJ1-2; D gene ambiguous. Germline-derived CDR1 and CDR2 are LGHDT and YNNKEL (reference sequence). Between the trimmed V and J ends, which lost 1 base and 8 bases, there was a span of 5 bases. The CDR3 sequence is 11 residues long. This CDR3 is CASSQGVGYTF. CDR3 sequence (DNA): TGTGCCAGCAGCCAAGGGGTAGGCTACACCTTC.

This clonotype occurred a few times. This chain links TRBV6-1 with TRBJ1-2; TRBD1 might be the D (5 bases). Trimming removed 1 base at V and 3 bases at J, with 12 bases between. Germline V CDR1 and CDR2: MNHNS, SASEGT. CDR3 length equals 15 residues. CDR3 protein: CASSEVGAGYYGYTF. CDR3 nucleotide sequence: TGTGCCAGCAGTGAAGTAGGGGCGGGGTACTATGGCTACACCTTC.

This clonotype was seen at least ten times. J is TRBJ2-3 and V is TRBV12-3 or TRBV12-4; unclear D gene. The CDR3 runs to 12 residues. V was trimmed by 5 bases and J by 7 bases, leaving 10 bases between them. CDR3 loop: CASSTRWNTQYF. The CDR3 coding sequence is TGTGCCAGCAGTACCCGGTGGAATACGCAGTATTTT.

The chain joins TRBV6-2 or TRBV6-3 to TRBJ2-1; the match to TRBD2 covers 13 bases. This CDR3 contains 17 residues. Germline V gene sequence: CDR1 MNHEY, CDR2 SVGEGT. The V segment lost 9 bases and the J segment 9 bases; nucleotides outside the gene matches: 17. The CDR3 DNA follows: TGTGCCAGTACCCGGGACGGTACTAGCGGGAGGGCTGGTGAGCAGTTCTTC. Its translation: CASTRDGTSGRAGEQFF.

The sample holds many counts of this clonotype. The chain recombines TRBV6-2 or TRBV6-3 with TRBJ1-4; D remains unclear. Trimming removed 5 bases at V and 11 bases at J, with 12 bases between. This CDR3 has 12 amino acids. The V gene's germline CDR1 is MNHEY and CDR2 SVGEGT. Written as DNA, the CDR3 is TGTGCCAGCAGTCAAGCTCAGGAGAAACTGTTTTTT. The encoded protein is CASSQAQEKLFF.

This chain links TRBV5-1 with TRBJ2-5; D perhaps matches TRBD2 (5 bases). The germline gives CDR1 SGHRS, CDR2 YFSETQ. V lost 0 bases and J 3 bases, leaving 18 bases between the germline ends. The length of the CDR3 is 17 residues. DNA of the CDR3: TGCGCCAGCAGCTTGGCCGACACTCCGGGAACCAAAGAGACCCAGTACTTC. This sequence encodes CASSLADTPGTKETQYF.

This clonotype has a handful of counts. V gene TRBV12-3 or TRBV12-4 combines with J gene TRBJ2-1; 8 bases fit TRBD2. Unmatched junction bases numbered 4, after V lost 4 bases and J lost 2 bases. CDR3 length equals 15 residues. CDR3 sequence reads: CASSYIAGPYNEQFF. For the CDR3, the DNA is TGTGCCAGCAGTTACATAGCGGGACCCTACAATGAGCAGTTCTTC.

This clonotype was picked up a small number of times. V and J are TRBV20-1 and TRBJ2-1; 9 bases align to TRBD1. J lost 5 bases, V lost 6 bases, and 11 bases had no gene match. From germline, CDR1 is DFQATT and CDR2 SNEGSKA (reference sequence). CDR3 size: 15 residues. CDR3 loop: CSAGSMDRGHNEQFF. CDR3 sequence (DNA): TGCAGTGCCGGCTCCATGGACAGGGGCCACAATGAGCAGTTCTTC.

V is TRBV19 and J is TRBJ2-1, with TRBD2 matching over 11 bases. Per the germline V gene, CDR1 is LNHDA and CDR2 is SQIVND (reference sequence). After removal of 1 base from V and 7 bases from J, the junction contained 3 bases not matched to a gene. The CDR3 extends over 15 amino acids. CDR3 loop: CASSIAGLAGNEQFF. The DNA for the CDR3 is TGTGCCAGTAGTATAGCCGGACTAGCGGGTAATGAGCAGTTCTTC.

V and J are TRBV3-1 and TRBJ1-5; the D is unclear. Germline CDR1 is LGHDT and CDR2 is YNNKEL (reference sequence). With 0 bases removed from V and 5 bases from J, the gap between germline ends came to 11 bases. This CDR3 spans 15 amino acids. The CDR3 spells CASSQDPTEDQPQHF. The CDR3 DNA follows: TGTGCCAGCAGCCAAGATCCTACCGAAGATCAGCCCCAGCATTTT.

The sample holds many counts of this clonotype. The chain employs TRBV4-1 and TRBJ2-2, with D possibly matching TRBD1 (6 bases). This CDR3 has 16 amino acids. The germline V gene has CDR1 MGHRA and CDR2 YSYEKL. Trimming took 2 bases from V and 3 from J, leaving 13 bases between them. Here the CDR3 DNA reads TGCGCCAGCAGCCAACTGCAGGGGTCGGACACCGGGGAGCTGTTTTTT. The encoded protein is CASSQLQGSDTGELFF.